This entry lists 14 T cell receptor beta chains sequenced from one sample in a study of molecular identifiers for immune sequencing clone quantification. Each CDR3 protein is one row after TCRdb ran MiXCR on the PCR reads. The sample lists tens of thousands of distinct CDR3 sequences; 15% to 20% were seen once. The sequenced material came from naive CD8+ T cells from blood, with Jurkat cell RNA spiked in. Subset here: FACS-sorted CD8+CD4-CCR7+CD45RA+ naive T cells. Receptors originate from a human donor in good health. Some libraries in this study had Jurkat cell RNA spiked in.

This clonotype was detected only a few times. The genes are TRBV3-1 and TRBJ2-1; 12 nucleotides line up with TRBD2. Germline V gives CDR1 LGHDT, CDR2 YNNKEL (reference sequence). V dropped 4 bases and J dropped 8; count of bases not matched to a gene: 6. The length of the CDR3 is 15 residues. CDR3 DNA: TGTGCCAGCAGCCTGACTAGCGGGAGTAGTGATGAGCAGTTCTTC. It translates to CASSLTSGSSDEQFF.

This clonotype was detected ten times or more. The V call is TRBV5-5, the J call TRBJ2-6, with 12 bases aligning to TRBD1. The CDR3 is made up of 20 amino acids. Looked up from germline, CDR1 is SGHKS and CDR2 is YYEKEE (reference sequence). The ends lost 2 bases at V and 0 bases at J; junction bases unmatched: 9. CDR3 region: CASSFSGTGGASSGANVLTF. Written as DNA, the CDR3 is TGTGCCAGCAGCTTCTCCGGGACAGGGGGCGCAAGCTCTGGGGCCAACGTCCTGACTTTC. Full variable domain (rest looked up from reference TRBV5-5 and TRBJ2-6): DAGVTQSPTHLIKTRGQQVTLRCSPISGHKSVSWYQQVLGQGPQFIFQYYEKEERGRGNFPDRFSARQFPNYSSELNVNALLLGDSALYLCASSFSGTGGASSGANVLTFGAGSRLTVL.

This clonotype was seen many times. This chain joins TRBV14 and TRBJ2-7, with 9 positions matching TRBD1. The CDR3 length is 15 residues. Germline V gene data show CDR1 as SGHDN and CDR2 as FVKESK. Trimming cost V 4 bases and J 4 bases; bases outside gene matches: 8. The CDR3 region is CASSPAGTGWYEQYF. CDR3 in DNA: TGTGCCAGCAGCCCCGCTGGGACAGGGTGGTACGAGCAGTACTTC.

Turning to this clonotype: A much larger clone differs from this one at a single base, so this may be a read error. The rearrangement uses TRBV28 and TRBJ2-7; the D gene is possibly TRBD1 (5 bases). Germline CDR1 and CDR2: MDHEN and SYDVKM. This CDR3 is built from 14 residues. The V gene lost 5 bases and the J gene lost 5 bases, with 16 bases spanning the gap. CDR3 nucleotide sequence: TGTGCCAGCAGTCCATGGGCAGGGTCCAACGAGCAGTACTTC. It is translated as CASSPWAGSNEQYF.

This clonotype has a count of ten or more. The chain has TRBV7-8 and TRBJ2-7; D might be TRBD1 (6 bases). From germline, CDR1 is SGHVS and CDR2 FQNEAQ. V was cut by 5 bases and J by 4 bases, with 15 bases left in between. The CDR3 has 14 residues. The CDR3 region is CASSPQGTIYEQYF. CDR3 bases: TGTGCCAGCAGCCCACAGGGAACGATATACGAGCAGTACTTC. Drawing the rest from reference TRBV7-8 and TRBJ2-7, the complete variable domain is GAGVSQSPRYKVAKRGQDVALRCDPISGHVSLFWYQQALGQGPEFLTYFQNEAQLDKSGLPSDRFFAERPEGSVSTLKIQRTQQEDSAVYLCASSPQGTIYEQYFGPGTRLTVT.

In its sample, this clonotype was seen many times. This rearrangement joins TRBV4-3 to TRBJ2-1; 8 bases agree with TRBD2. CDR3 length: 16 residues. Germline CDR1 LGHNA, CDR2 YSLEER. The trim removed 0 bases at V and 3 bases at J, leaving 4 bases unmatched. The CDR3 here is CASSQDLAGGYNEQFF. For the CDR3, the DNA is TGCGCCAGCAGCCAAGATCTGGCGGGAGGCTACAATGAGCAGTTCTTC.

This clonotype was recorded a few times. The chain is built from TRBV2 and TRBJ2-7; perhaps TRBD1 as D (6 bases). V was cut by 5 bases and J by 4 bases, with 9 bases left in between. CDR3 length equals 12 residues. Germline CDR1 reads SNHLY; CDR2 reads FYNNEI. The CDR3 here is CASSIGGYEQYF. CDR3 DNA: TGTGCCAGCAGTATAGGGGGATACGAGCAGTACTTC.

On this clonotype itself: A read error may explain this, as a much larger clone is one base away. The chain combines TRBV14 with TRBJ2-7; D unresolved. The CDR3 sequence is 12 residues long. The germline V gene encodes CDR1 SGHDN and CDR2 FVKESK. Here the CDR3 reads CASGQTAYEQYF. CDR3 nucleotides: TGTGCCAGCGGCCAAACGGCCTACGAGCAGTACTTC.

The table lists this clonotype with many counts. The chain is built from TRBV28 and TRBJ1-1; 7 nucleotides match TRBD1. With 5 bases clipped from V and 5 bases from J, the junction kept 8 bases outside the gene matches. Germline-derived CDR1 and CDR2 are MDHEN and SYDVKM. CDR3 length: 14 residues. DNA for the CDR3: TGTGCCAGCAGTGACGACAGGGTCGGGACTGAAGCTTTCTTT. Translated, it gives CASSDDRVGTEAFF.

Ten or more counts support this clonotype. The chain uses TRBV27 and TRBJ1-2, with a possible D match to TRBD1 (6 bases). Germline CDR1 MNHEY, CDR2 SMNVEV (reference sequence). The CDR3 loop spans 16 amino acids. V was clipped by 5 bases and J by 6 bases, with 22 bases between them. CDR3 region: CASSRQGIEGLDGYTF. The CDR3 DNA is TGTGCCAGCAGTCGTCAGGGGATCGAGGGTTTGGATGGCTACACCTTC.

This clonotype was detected only a few times. The chain links TRBV11-2 to TRBJ2-1; D is uncertain. V dropped 7 bases and J dropped 8 bases, with 12 bases sitting between them. Germline V gene sequence: CDR1 SGHAT, CDR2 FQNNGV. This CDR3 spans 12 amino acids. The CDR3 bases are TGTGCCAGCACCTCCTTCCGGGATGAGCAGTTCTTC. Translated: CASTSFRDEQFF.

This clonotype has a count of ten or more. This chain connects TRBV5-1 to TRBJ2-3; 8 nucleotides match TRBD1. V gave up 0 bases and J gave up 4 bases; unmatched junction bases: 10. From germline, CDR1 is SGHRS and CDR2 YFSETQ. The CDR3 runs 17 residues. The CDR3 DNA reads as TGCGCCAGCAGCTTGGCCTTCGCAGGGGGCTTATCAGATACGCAGTATTTT. Protein: CASSLAFAGGLSDTQYF.

Note on this clonotype: The conserved phenylalanine or tryptophan is not found at the CDR3 terminus, so this likely reflects a read error. The chain has TRBV20-1 and TRBJ1-6; tentatively, D is TRBD1 (6 bases). Trimming pared 6 bases from V and 7 bases from J, leaving 13 bases between. This CDR3 has 13 residues. The germline gives CDR1 DFQATT, CDR2 SNEGSKA (reference sequence). CDR3 amino acids: CSALGQGNSPLHL. DNA of the CDR3: TGCAGTGCCCTAGGGCAGGGGAATTCACCCCTCCACCTT.

Many counts were recorded for this clonotype. The rearrangement uses TRBV4-2 and TRBJ2-7; 13 nucleotides agree with TRBD2. Trimming cost V 1 base and J 7 bases; bases outside gene matches: 4. CDR1 and CDR2 from the germline V gene are LGHNA and YNFKEQ. The CDR3 covers 15 residues. CDR3 sequence: CASSQVGLAGEEQYF. The CDR3 DNA reads TGTGCCAGCAGCCAAGTCGGACTAGCGGGAGAGGAGCAGTACTTC.